Following are 27 T cell receptor beta chains from one sample sequenced in a study of cytotoxic CD8 clonotypes in ibrutinib-treated CLL. The assay was immunoSEQ multiplex PCR, and TCRdb's table has in-frame clones only and misses some. The sample includes tens of thousands of clones, nearly 70% seen only once; the top ten take around an eighth. Sequences were derived from PBMCs, sampled after 12 months of ibrutinib treatment. These receptors all come from a human donor with chronic lymphocytic leukemia.

The V and J genes are TRBV9 and TRBJ2-2, with D possibly TRBD2 on 6 matching bases. Germline V lookup: CDR1 SGDLS, CDR2 YYNGEE. Trimming pared 6 bases from V and 4 bases from J, leaving 13 bases between. The CDR3 contains 14 residues. Here the CDR3 DNA reads TGTGCCAGCAACTCTTATAGCGGCACCGGGGAGCTGTTTTTT. Encoded protein: CASNSYSGTGELFF.

This clone was counted a few times. V gene TRBV10-3 combines with J gene TRBJ1-4; D gene ambiguous. Germline V gene sequence: CDR1 ENHRY, CDR2 SYGVKD. Trimming pared 10 bases from V and 5 bases from J, leaving 20 bases between. The length of the CDR3 is 15 residues. This CDR3 reads CATGSRGSTNEKLFF. Written as DNA, the CDR3 is TGTGCCACCGGGTCCCGAGGCTCGACGAATGAAAAACTGTTTTTT.

V gene TRBV29-1 combines with J gene TRBJ2-7; 8 nucleotides match TRBD1. Trimming removed 1 base from V and 5 bases from J; junction bases left unmatched: 7. Germline CDR1 is SQVTM and CDR2 is ANQGSEA. The CDR3 is 14 residues long. CDR3 coding DNA: TGCAGCGTTGAAGTAGGACAGGGTAGCGACGAGCAGTACTTC. It specifies CSVEVGQGSDEQYF.

The rearrangement links TRBV5-6 to TRBJ1-5, with 7 bases aligning to TRBD1. There are 16 residues in the CDR3. Trimming took 0 bases from V and 7 from J; bases not matched to a gene: 10. CDR1 is SGHDT and CDR2 is YYEEEE in the germline V gene. The DNA of the CDR3 is TGTGCCAGCAGCTTGGGACAGGGTCTTTCTCAGCAGCCCCAGCATTTT. Translation gives CASSLGQGLSQQPQHF.

This clone was observed a handful of times. V usage is TRBV19 and J usage is TRBJ2-5; TRBD2 matches 9 bases. The CDR3 runs 14 residues. The V segment lost 5 bases and the J segment 5 bases; nucleotides outside the gene matches: 6. CDR1 is LNHDA and CDR2 is SQIVND in the germline V gene (reference sequence). This CDR3 reads CASSGREGLETQYF. CDR3 bases: TGTGCCAGTAGTGGGCGGGAGGGCCTTGAGACCCAGTACTTC.

This clone has a single count. V usage is TRBV27 and J usage is TRBJ2-1; 15 bases are shared with TRBD2. The CDR3 length is 18 residues. Trimming removed 3 bases from V and 8 bases from J; junction bases left unmatched: 11. Germline lookup yields CDR1 MNHEY and CDR2 SMNVEV (reference sequence). The CDR3 is CASSFRGTSGRLGDEQFF. The CDR3 coding sequence is TGTGCCAGCAGTTTTCGCGGGACTAGCGGGAGGCTCGGGGATGAGCAGTTCTTC.

The rearrangement uses TRBV27 and TRBJ2-5; maybe TRBD2 (6 bases). There are 14 residues in the CDR3. V was trimmed by 2 bases and J by 3 bases, leaving 10 bases between them. Germline V gene lookup returns CDR1 MNHEY and CDR2 SMNVEV (reference sequence). The CDR3 loop is CASSLRLGKETQYF. As DNA, the CDR3 is TGTGCCAGCAGTTTACGACTAGGAAAAGAGACCCAGTACTTC.

The sample holds one count of this clone. This sequence joins TRBV14 and TRBJ2-3; 7 bases fit TRBD2. CDR3 size: 16 residues. The germline V gene has CDR1 SGHDN and CDR2 FVKESK. The J segment lost 1 base and the V segment lost 4 bases, leaving 8 bases of the junction unmatched. CDR3 coding DNA: TGTGCCAGCAGCCTGCTTCCAACTAGCGGCACAGATACGCAGTATTTT. Encoded protein: CASSLLPTSGTDTQYF.

The chain joins TRBV19 to TRBJ1-1; TRBD1 agrees at 7 bases. Trimming removed 8 bases from V and 10 bases from J; junction bases left unmatched: 13. This CDR3 contains 13 residues. CDR1 LNHDA and CDR2 SQIVND come from the germline V gene (reference sequence). The CDR3 region has the DNA TGTGCCAGTTGTCATAGGGGGCAAAGCGGAGCTTTCTTT. It translates to CASCHRGQSGAFF.

The chain uses TRBV9 and TRBJ2-2; TRBD1 might be the D (6 bases). V was pared by 2 bases and J by 0 bases, with 8 bases between. This CDR3 has 15 residues. Germline-derived CDR1 and CDR2 are SGDLS and YYNGEE. CDR3 sequence (DNA): TGTGCCAGCAGCGTGGGGGACACGAACACCGGGGAGCTGTTTTTT. It encodes CASSVGDTNTGELFF.

This CDR3 is CASSLAVGGIREQYF. Written as DNA, the CDR3 is TGCGCCAGCAGCTTGGCAGTGGGCGGCATCCGCGAGCAGTACTTC. The chain combines TRBV5-1 with TRBJ2-7; no clear D. V gave up 0 bases and J gave up 6 bases, with 16 bases separating them. CDR1 is SGHRS, CDR2 YFSETQ, per germline. This CDR3 comprises 15 residues. Using reference TRBV5-1 and TRBJ2-7 for the parts outside the CDR3, the full variable domain is KAGVTQTPRYLIKTRGQQVTLSCSPISGHRSVSWYQQTPGQGLQFLFEYFSETQRNKGNFPGRFSGRQFSNSRSEMNVSTLELGDSALYLCASSLAVGGIREQYFGPGTRLTVT.

This clone was seen a handful of times. The chain couples TRBV4-2 to TRBJ2-1, with a possible D match to TRBD2 (5 bases). CDR3 size: 13 residues. Trimming removed 4 bases at V and 15 bases at J, with 19 bases between. Germline loops: CDR1 LGHNA, CDR2 YNFKEQ. This CDR3 is CASSPRPDGIRFF. The CDR3 coding sequence is TGTGCCAGCAGCCCAAGACCAGACGGGATCAGGTTCTTC.

The chain carries TRBV7-8 and TRBJ1-1; no clear D. The V gene lost 7 bases and the J gene lost 1 base, with 22 bases spanning the gap. This CDR3 has 17 amino acids. CDR1 SGHVS and CDR2 FQNEAQ come from the germline V gene. The CDR3 DNA reads TGTGCCAGCACCGAACCCAAGGCTGCCTTGTGGAACACTGAAGCTTTCTTT. This codes for CASTEPKAALWNTEAFF. Together with reference TRBV7-8 and TRBJ1-1, the CDR3 gives the full variable domain: GAGVSQSPRYKVAKRGQDVALRCDPISGHVSLFWYQQALGQGPEFLTYFQNEAQLDKSGLPSDRFFAERPEGSVSTLKIQRTQQEDSAVYLCASTEPKAALWNTEAFFGQGTRLTVV.

A single count supports this clone. V usage is TRBV28 and J usage is TRBJ2-7, with D perhaps TRBD1 (6 bases). Germline CDR1 and CDR2: MDHEN and SYDVKM. Between the trimmed V and J ends, which lost 4 bases and 2 bases, there was a span of 12 bases. The CDR3 totals 14 residues. CDR3 in DNA: TGTGCCAGCAGTTCCATGACAGGAGCCTACGAGCAGTACTTC. Translated: CASSSMTGAYEQYF.

The rearrangement links TRBV2 to TRBJ2-6; TRBD2 matches 7 bases. The CDR3 consists of 17 residues. Germline-derived CDR1 and CDR2 are SNHLY and FYNNEI. V lost 6 bases to trimming and J lost 0 bases; unmatched junction nucleotides: 8. CDR3 nucleotides: TGTGCCAGCAGCGAGGGTAGCGGGTACTCTGGGGCCAACGTCCTGACTTTC. The encoded protein is CASSEGSGYSGANVLTF.

This clone was counted at least ten times. This chain joins TRBV5-6 and TRBJ2-7; the D is unclear. Germline V gene data show CDR1 as SGHDT and CDR2 as YYEEEE. The CDR3 spans 13 residues. Trimming pared 1 base from V and 3 bases from J, leaving 8 bases between. The CDR3 is CASSLRRNYEQYF. The CDR3 coding sequence is TGTGCCAGCAGCTTGAGGCGGAACTACGAGCAGTACTTC.

This clone was seen only once. The V and J genes are TRBV6-6 and TRBJ2-5; 9 bases match TRBD1. The trim removed 6 bases at V and 3 bases at J, leaving 2 bases unmatched. Germline V gene data show CDR1 as MNHNY and CDR2 as SVGAGI (reference sequence). This CDR3 region has 13 residues. The CDR3 nucleotides are TGTGCCAGCAGAAGGACAGGGGAAGAGACCCAGTACTTC. It translates to CASRRTGEETQYF.

J is TRBJ1-1 and V is TRBV15; 7 bases line up with TRBD1. The V segment lost 0 bases and the J segment 5 bases; nucleotides outside the gene matches: 6. Germline values: CDR1 LNHNV, CDR2 YYDKDF (reference sequence). This CDR3 has 15 residues. CDR3 DNA: TGTGCCACCAGCAGAGATATGACAGGGAGGACTGAAGCTTTCTTT. It specifies CATSRDMTGRTEAFF. Supplemented by reference TRBV15 and TRBJ1-1, the full variable domain reads DAMVIQNPRYQVTQFGKPVTLSCSQTLNHNVMYWYQQKSSQAPKLLFHYYDKDFNNEADTPDNFQSRRPNTSFCFLDIRSPGLGDTAMYLCATSRDMTGRTEAFFGQGTRLTVV.

The V call is TRBV11-3, the J call TRBJ2-1; a weak D match, TRBD1 (6 bases). CDR1 and CDR2 from the germline V gene are SGHNT and YENEEA. Between the trimmed V and J ends, which lost 1 base and 0 bases, there was a span of 10 bases. The CDR3 contains 16 residues. The CDR3 DNA reads as TGTGCCAGCAGCTTAGGGGACAAGGGCTCCTACAATGAGCAGTTCTTC. Its protein product is CASSLGDKGSYNEQFF.

This clone has just a few counts. V gene TRBV28 combines with J gene TRBJ2-1, with D perhaps given as TRBD1 or TRBD2 (10 bases each). The germline V gene encodes CDR1 MDHEN and CDR2 SYDVKM. This CDR3 is 20 amino acids long. The V end lost 6 bases, the J end lost 0 bases, and 27 bases lay between the germline ends. CDR3 loop: CASSGTGAPSGSGSYNEQFF. The CDR3 DNA is TGTGCCAGCAGCGGGACAGGGGCACCTAGCGGGAGCGGCTCCTACAATGAGCAGTTCTTC. Full variable domain (remainder filled in from reference TRBV28 and TRBJ2-1): DVKVTQSSRYLVKRTGEKVFLECVQDMDHENMFWYRQDPGLGLRLIYFSYDVKMKEKGDIPEGYSVSREKKERFSLILESASTNQTSMYLCASSGTGAPSGSGSYNEQFFGPGTRLTVL.

The rearrangement links TRBV6-5 to TRBJ1-5; 7 bases agree with TRBD1. The CDR3 extends over 15 amino acids. Germline assignment: CDR1 MNHEY and CDR2 SVGAGI. After removal of 5 bases from V and 3 bases from J, the junction contained 7 bases not matched to a gene. The CDR3 sequence: CASSRTGQDNQPQHF. Written as DNA, the CDR3 is TGTGCCAGCAGTCGAACCGGACAGGACAATCAGCCCCAGCATTTT.

The V call is TRBV4-3, the J call TRBJ1-1, with no clear D. Germline V gives CDR1 LGHNA, CDR2 YSLEER. V gave up 0 bases and J gave up 11 bases, with 13 bases separating them. This CDR3 spans 13 amino acids. In DNA form, the CDR3 reads TGCGCCAGCAGCCAAGATAGGTCCGGTGGGGCTTTCTTT. Translation: CASSQDRSGGAFF.

The chain uses TRBV2 and TRBJ2-3; TRBD2 aligns across 8 bases. The ends lost 5 bases at V and 4 bases at J; junction bases unmatched: 11. Germline CDR1 SNHLY, CDR2 FYNNEI. The CDR3 is 16 amino acids. CDR3 loop: CASSPPQAGAADTQYF. DNA for the CDR3: TGTGCCAGCAGTCCCCCCCAAGCGGGAGCCGCAGATACGCAGTATTTT.

This rearrangement joins TRBV28 to TRBJ2-3; perhaps TRBD1 as D (7 bases). The ends were cut back, 5 bases at V and 5 bases at J, with 14 bases in the middle. The CDR3 length is 14 residues. CDR1 and CDR2 (germline): MDHEN, SYDVKM. CDR3 amino acids: CASSPGTAGDTQYF. As DNA, the CDR3 is TGTGCCAGCAGTCCCGGGACAGCGGGAGATACGCAGTATTTT.

The chain recombines TRBV2 with TRBJ1-3; unclear D gene. From germline, CDR1 is SNHLY and CDR2 FYNNEI. This CDR3 has 14 residues. Trimming pared 6 bases from V and 0 bases from J, leaving 9 bases between. Here the CDR3 reads CASRIGVSGNTIYF. The CDR3 nucleotides read TGTGCCAGCAGAATAGGTGTCTCTGGAAACACCATATATTTT.

The V gene is TRBV4-1, the J gene TRBJ2-7; 8 positions agree with TRBD1. V shed 3 bases, J shed 3 bases, and the junction held 10 bases outside the gene matches. Germline V gene lookup returns CDR1 MGHRA and CDR2 YSYEKL. This CDR3 is 16 amino acids long. CDR3 sequence: CASSQTRDRRDYEQYF. The DNA for the CDR3 is TGCGCCAGCAGCCAGACCCGGGACAGGCGGGACTACGAGCAGTACTTC.

The chain combines TRBV4-1 with TRBJ2-1; 9 bases match TRBD2. J gave up 6 bases and V 6 bases, and 12 bases lay outside the gene matches. Germline lookup yields CDR1 MGHRA and CDR2 YSYEKL. The CDR3 consists of 16 residues. Here the CDR3 DNA reads TGCGCCAGCAGGGAGACGATAGCGGGAGTCCCCAATGAGCAGTTCTTC. It yields the protein CASRETIAGVPNEQFF.